Each of the 14 T cell receptor beta chains below was sequenced from the same sample in a study of human T cells and chemical hapten exposure. As to time point: patch test 1, 2 weeks after DPC sensitization. Treatment indicated: therapeutic diphenylcyclopropenone sensitization with weekly scalp DPC. TCRdb independently ran MiXCR on the RACE reads; one entry per CDR3 protein. This table has some 50,000 distinct CDR3 sequences, about 9% appearing once. The material sequenced was whole blood, taken in connection with sensitization to the hapten diphenylcyclopropenone (DPC). The receptors derive from a woman in her forties with alopecia areata. Some clones in this sample may be carry-over from other donors' samples.

In its sample, this clonotype was seen a few times. This chain joins TRBV11-2 and TRBJ1-1; 8 bases map to TRBD1. CDR1 and CDR2 (germline): SGHAT, FQNNGV. The CDR3 loop spans 14 amino acids. Trimming cost V 5 bases and J 6 bases; bases outside gene matches: 8. The CDR3 DNA sequence: TGTGCCAGCAGCCCGTCAGGGGGCGAAGCTGAAGCTTTCTTT. The encoded protein is CASSPSGGEAEAFF.

This clonotype has ten or more counts. The CDR3 DNA sequence: TGTGCCAGCAGCTTAGCGACTACAGGGTTGGCTAATGAAAAACTGTTTTTT. Protein sequence: CASSLATTGLANEKLFF. The rearrangement links TRBV7-9 to TRBJ1-4, with D possibly being TRBD1 (6 bases). The V and J ends lost 0 bases and 3 bases respectively, with 14 bases between them. This CDR3 region has 17 residues. Germline assignment: CDR1 SEHNR and CDR2 FQNEAQ (reference sequence).

By share, this clonotype ranks as medium-sized (0.01 to 0.1%). V and J are TRBV2 and TRBJ1-5; D is uncertain. Per germline, CDR1 SNHLY and CDR2 FYNNEI. V lost 3 bases and J 6 bases, leaving 15 bases between the germline ends. There are 15 residues in the CDR3. The CDR3 bases are TGTGCCAGCAGTGATATTACGGTCCGGTCTCAGCCCCAGCATTTT. It translates to CASSDITVRSQPQHF.

The table lists this clonotype with many counts. The V and J genes are TRBV7-9 and TRBJ1-1; no reliable D call. V was trimmed by 1 base and J by 6 bases, leaving 6 bases between them. This CDR3 has 12 residues. Germline CDR1 is SEHNR and CDR2 is FQNEAQ (reference sequence). The CDR3 nucleotides read TGTGCCAGCAGCTTAGAACCTCCTGAAGCTTTCTTT. This sequence encodes CASSLEPPEAFF.

This clonotype was recorded at least ten times. The chain uses TRBV4-1 and TRBJ1-2, with 7 bases lining up with TRBD1. The CDR3 totals 15 residues. The germline gives CDR1 MGHRA, CDR2 YSYEKL. Trimming took 1 base from V and 2 from J; bases not matched to a gene: 4. This CDR3 is CASSQGPTGNYGYTF. CDR3 in DNA: TGCGCCAGCAGCCAAGGACCGACAGGGAACTATGGCTACACCTTC.

The chain is built from TRBV19 and TRBJ1-2; D unclear. CDR1 and CDR2 (germline): LNHDA, SQIVND (reference sequence). The CDR3 loop spans 15 amino acids. Trimming removed 4 bases at V and 0 bases at J, with 12 bases between. The CDR3 reads CASSTPGTANYGYTF. The CDR3 DNA reads TGTGCCAGTAGTACACCAGGAACAGCTAACTATGGCTACACCTTC.

The sample holds many counts of this clonotype. V is TRBV7-9 and J is TRBJ1-4; 8 bases are a match to TRBD1. This CDR3 contains 17 residues. The germline CDR1 and CDR2 sequences are SEHNR and FQNEAQ (reference sequence). J was trimmed by 5 bases and V by 4 bases; bases with no gene match: 12. DNA of the CDR3: TGTGCCAGCAGCTCCGAGGCGGGACAGGCACCAAATGAAAAACTGTTTTTT. As protein: CASSSEAGQAPNEKLFF. Supplemented by reference TRBV7-9 and TRBJ1-4, the full variable domain reads DTGVSQNPRHKITKRGQNVTFRCDPISEHNRLYWYRQTLGQGPEFLTYFQNEAQLEKSRLLSDRFSAERPKGSFSTLEIQRTEQGDSAMYLCASSSEAGQAPNEKLFFGSGTQLSVL.

This clonotype was picked up many times. In nucleotides, the CDR3 is TGTGCCACTAGAGAAATTAGGGATAATCAGCCCCAGCATTTT. Protein product: CATREIRDNQPQHF. The V call is TRBV6-1, the J call TRBJ1-5; D unclear. This CDR3 is built from 14 residues. Germline assignment: CDR1 MNHNS and CDR2 SASEGT. V was cut by 10 bases and J by 4 bases, with 17 bases left in between.

In the case of this clonotype: A much larger clone lies one base from this, so it may be a read error. This chain uses TRBV5-1 with TRBJ2-7; D call uncertain. The CDR3 runs to 13 residues. The germline gives CDR1 SGHRS, CDR2 YFSETQ. Trimming took 0 bases from V and 3 from J, leaving 7 bases between them. In nucleotides, the CDR3 is TGCGCCAGCAGCTTGGAAGGGTACTACGAGCAGTACTTC. Protein: CASSLEGYYEQYF.

This rearrangement joins TRBV28 to TRBJ2-5; D perhaps matches TRBD1 (6 bases). Germline values: CDR1 MDHEN, CDR2 SYDVKM. CDR3 length equals 15 residues. V was clipped by 7 bases and J by 4 bases, with 19 bases between them. The DNA of the CDR3 is TGTGCCAGCACCCTGGGAATCAGGGGCGGAGAGACCCAGTACTTC. Translating it yields CASTLGIRGGETQYF. Combining the CDR3 with reference TRBV28 and TRBJ2-5 gives the whole variable domain DVKVTQSSRYLVKRTGEKVFLECVQDMDHENMFWYRQDPGLGLRLIYFSYDVKMKEKGDIPEGYSVSREKKERFSLILESASTNQTSMYLCASTLGIRGGETQYFGPGTRLLVL.

This clonotype was recorded many times. The gene calls are TRBV9 and TRBJ1-2; unclear D gene. CDR3 length: 13 amino acids. CDR1 and CDR2 from the germline V gene are SGDLS and YYNGEE. The V and J ends lost 2 bases and 2 bases respectively, with 7 bases between them. The CDR3 DNA follows: TGTGCCAGCAGCGTGGACGGCAACTATGGCTACACCTTC. The encoded protein is CASSVDGNYGYTF.

The chain recombines TRBV5-6 with TRBJ1-2; perhaps TRBD1 as D (6 bases). Trimming took off 4 bases at V and 7 bases at J, with 14 bases between the two ends. Germline CDR1 and CDR2: SGHDT and YYEEEE. CDR3 size: 13 residues. The CDR3 loop reads CASSILQGSGYTF. Here the CDR3 DNA reads TGTGCCAGCAGCATTCTCCAGGGGAGTGGCTACACCTTC. The whole variable domain, filled in from reference TRBV5-6 and TRBJ1-2, reads DAGVTQSPTHLIKTRGQQVTLRCSPKSGHDTVSWYQQALGQGPQFIFQYYEEEERQRGNFPDRFSGHQFPNYSSELNVNALLLGDSALYLCASSILQGSGYTFGSGTRLTVV.

V usage is TRBV7-3 and J usage is TRBJ1-1; weak D call: TRBD1 (6 bases). The CDR3 has 18 amino acids. Trimming took off 2 bases at V and 3 bases at J, with 22 bases between the two ends. CDR1 and CDR2 from the germline V gene are SGHTA and FQGTGA. DNA of the CDR3: TGTGCCAGCAGCTTATTTGGCCGTGGCTCACAGGGAGACACTGAAGCTTTCTTT. Its translation is CASSLFGRGSQGDTEAFF.

The gene calls are TRBV12-3 or TRBV12-4 and TRBJ1-6; D remains unclear. This CDR3 region has 12 residues. V was clipped by 6 bases and J by 9 bases, with 9 bases between them. CDR3 in amino acids: CASRTEFSPLHF. The CDR3 nucleotides are TGTGCCAGCAGGACTGAATTTTCACCCCTCCACTTT.